This is a list of T cell receptor beta chains from one sample in a study of radiotherapy plus CTLA-4 blockade in lung cancer. Libraries were prepared by immunoSEQ multiplex PCR; TCRdb keeps only in-frame clonotypes and omits some of them. The sample has 55,000 to 65,000 clones, 77% seen once. Sequenced here: peripheral blood, sampled from a patient treated with radiotherapy plus ipilimumab. The receptors come from a human donor with non-small cell lung cancer who had a partial response to radiotherapy plus ipilimumab. Each CDR3 is given with its conserved first and last residue. The D gene is left open where the match is weak. A row's size may be missing; if present it is once, few, many or a size class.

V gene: TRBV7-3
J gene: TRBJ2-2
clone size: .
D gene: .
CDR3 protein: CASSPGAGELFF
CDR3 DNA: TGTGCCAGCAGCCCCGGGGCCGGGGAGCTGTTTTTT

V gene: TRBV4-1
J gene: TRBJ1-3
clone size: .
D gene: .
CDR3 protein: CASSQDPGGDWSGNTIYF
CDR3 DNA: TGCGCCAGCAGCCAAGATCCGGGGGGCGACTGGTCTGGAAACACCATATATTTT

V gene: TRBV19
J gene: TRBJ1-4
clone size: .
D gene: TRBD1
CDR3 protein: CASSIRGEKLFF
CDR3 DNA: TGTGCCAGTAGTATCAGGGGGGAAAAACTGTTTTTT

V gene: TRBV5-6
J gene: TRBJ1-5
clone size: many
D gene: .
CDR3 protein: CASSLGETRLSNQPQHF
CDR3 DNA: TGTGCCAGCAGCTTGGGGGAGACACGACTGAGCAATCAGCCCCAGCATTTT

V gene: TRBV2
J gene: TRBJ2-1
clone size: once
D gene: .
CDR3 protein: CASSHGQNDNEQFF
CDR3 DNA: TGTGCCAGCAGCCACGGACAGAACGACAATGAGCAGTTCTTC

V gene: TRBV19
J gene: TRBJ2-1
clone size: .
D gene: TRBD2
CDR3 protein: CASKSAGAYNEQFF
CDR3 DNA: TGTGCCAGTAAGTCCGCGGGGGCCTACAATGAGCAGTTCTTC

V gene: TRBV7-8
J gene: TRBJ2-7
clone size: .
D gene: TRBD1
CDR3 protein: CASSPTGGSYEQYF
CDR3 DNA: TGTGCCAGCAGCCCTACAGGGGGCAGCTACGAGCAGTACTTC

V gene: TRBV27
J gene: TRBJ2-1
clone size: .
D gene: TRBD1
CDR3 protein: CASSTGQGPYNEQFF
CDR3 DNA: TGTGCCAGCAGCACGGGACAGGGGCCCTACAATGAGCAGTTCTTC

V gene: TRBV7-2
J gene: TRBJ1-5
clone size: once
D gene: .
CDR3 protein: CASSLARQGNQPQHF
CDR3 DNA: TGTGCCAGCAGCTTAGCGCGACAGGGCAATCAGCCCCAGCATTTT

V gene: TRBV10-3
J gene: TRBJ2-1
clone size: .
D gene: .
CDR3 protein: CAISVGGGSTYNEQFF
CDR3 DNA: TGTGCCATCAGTGTAGGTGGGGGGTCCACCTACAATGAGCAGTTCTTC

V gene: TRBV6-5
J gene: TRBJ2-4
clone size: few
D gene: TRBD1
CDR3 protein: CASRGTVNIQYF
CDR3 DNA: TGTGCCAGCAGGGGGACAGTAAACATTCAGTACTTC

V gene: TRBV5-4
J gene: TRBJ2-1
clone size: few
D gene: .
CDR3 protein: CASSLGSNREVFF
CDR3 DNA: TGTGCCAGCAGCTTGGGGTCGAACAGGGAAGTATTCTTC

V gene: TRBV7-3
J gene: TRBJ2-5
clone size: once
D gene: TRBD2
CDR3 protein: CASSLGPAGDEETQYF
CDR3 DNA: TGTGCCAGCAGCTTAGGTCCAGCGGGGGATGAAGAGACCCAGTACTTC

V gene: TRBV28
J gene: TRBJ2-7
clone size: .
D gene: .
CDR3 protein: CASSSVLTRKRQSYEQYF
CDR3 DNA: TGTGCCAGCAGTTCAGTCCTAACACGGAAGAGGCAGTCCTACGAGCAGTACTTC

V gene: TRBV29-1
J gene: TRBJ2-2
clone size: once
D gene: .
CDR3 protein: CSVGLGAGTGELFF
CDR3 DNA: TGCAGCGTTGGCCTTGGAGCGGGCACCGGGGAGCTGTTTTTT

V gene: TRBV5-6
J gene: TRBJ2-3
clone size: once
D gene: .
CDR3 protein: CASSWTRDSTDTQYF
CDR3 DNA: TGTGCCAGCAGCTGGACCAGGGATAGCACAGATACGCAGTATTTT

V gene: TRBV6-1
J gene: TRBJ1-5
clone size: .
D gene: TRBD1
CDR3 protein: CASSGLPGGAIQPQHF
CDR3 DNA: TGTGCCAGCAGTGGGCTGCCAGGGGGCGCGATACAGCCCCAGCATTTT

V gene: TRBV30
J gene: TRBJ2-5
clone size: .
D gene: .
CDR3 protein: CAWSVQAGQETQYF
CDR3 DNA: TGTGCCTGGAGTGTACAGGCAGGACAAGAGACCCAGTACTTC

V gene: TRBV5-1
J gene: TRBJ1-2
clone size: .
D gene: .
CDR3 protein: CASSYTGIGGYGYTF
CDR3 DNA: TGCGCCAGCAGCTACACAGGGATCGGTGGCTATGGCTACACCTTC

V gene: TRBV27
J gene: TRBJ1-5
clone size: .
D gene: .
CDR3 protein: CASLIRGTYSNQPQHF
CDR3 DNA: TGTGCCAGCCTCATTAGGGGGACCTATAGCAATCAGCCCCAGCATTTT

V gene: TRBV19
J gene: TRBJ2-5
clone size: .
D gene: TRBD2
CDR3 protein: CASSSSGGTNLLQETQYF
CDR3 DNA: TGTGCCAGTAGCTCTAGCGGGGGGACCAATTTACTACAAGAGACCCAGTACTTC

V gene: TRBV4-3
J gene: TRBJ2-3
clone size: .
D gene: .
CDR3 protein: CASSQDRLANTDTQYF
CDR3 DNA: TGCGCCAGCAGCCAAGATCGGCTAGCGAACACAGATACGCAGTATTTT

V gene: TRBV7-2
J gene: TRBJ2-3
clone size: .
D gene: TRBD1
CDR3 protein: CASSSWTGGGTDTQYF
CDR3 DNA: TGTGCCAGCAGCTCGTGGACAGGGGGCGGCACAGATACGCAGTATTTT

V gene: TRBV25-1
J gene: TRBJ2-3
clone size: .
D gene: .
CDR3 protein: CASSALGSSSSTDTQYF
CDR3 DNA: TGTGCCAGCAGTGCCCTAGGTTCCTCCAGTAGCACAGATACGCAGTATTTT

V gene: TRBV11-2
J gene: TRBJ2-1
clone size: .
D gene: .
CDR3 protein: CASSPAQVWDNEQFF
CDR3 DNA: TGTGCCAGCAGCCCAGCACAGGTATGGGACAATGAGCAGTTCTTC

V gene: TRBV11-3
J gene: TRBJ1-1
clone size: .
D gene: .
CDR3 protein: CASSLGRGNTEAFF
CDR3 DNA: TGTGCCAGCAGCTTAGGCAGGGGGAACACTGAAGCTTTCTTT

V gene: TRBV9
J gene: TRBJ2-1
clone size: .
D gene: .
CDR3 protein: CASSASLAGNEQFF
CDR3 DNA: TGTGCCAGCAGCGCGTCCCTCGCGGGCAATGAGCAGTTCTTC

V gene: TRBV5-1
J gene: TRBJ1-4
clone size: .
D gene: .
CDR3 protein: CASSALTGFDEKLFF
CDR3 DNA: TGCGCCAGCAGCGCCTTGACAGGCTTTGACGAAAAACTGTTTTTT

V gene: TRBV14
J gene: TRBJ1-1
clone size: .
D gene: TRBD1
CDR3 protein: CASSRRGPLNTEAFF
CDR3 DNA: TGTGCCAGCAGCCGCAGGGGGCCCTTGAACACTGAAGCTTTCTTT

V gene: TRBV7-9
J gene: TRBJ2-1
clone size: .
D gene: TRBD1
CDR3 protein: CASSSGTGGFNEQFF
CDR3 DNA: TGTGCCAGCAGCTCGGGGACAGGGGGCTTCAATGAGCAGTTCTTC

V gene: TRBV11-2
J gene: TRBJ2-1
clone size: .
D gene: .
CDR3 protein: CASRLTGGDRSEQFF
CDR3 DNA: TGTGCCAGCAGGTTAACGGGGGGCGATAGGAGTGAGCAGTTCTTC

V gene: TRBV14
J gene: TRBJ1-4
clone size: .
D gene: .
CDR3 protein: CASSQPRGPPGHRGTNEKLFF
CDR3 DNA: TGTGCCAGCAGCCAACCCCGGGGACCCCCGGGACACCGGGGCACTAATGAAAAACTGTTTTTT

V gene: TRBV4-1
J gene: TRBJ2-1
clone size: .
D gene: TRBD2
CDR3 protein: CASSHRTSGLYNEQFF
CDR3 DNA: TGCGCCAGCAGCCACCGGACTAGCGGGCTTTACAATGAGCAGTTCTTC

V gene: TRBV7-2
J gene: TRBJ1-2
clone size: .
D gene: .
CDR3 protein: CASSADRTNYGYTF
CDR3 DNA: TGTGCCAGCAGCGCGGACAGAACTAACTATGGCTACACCTTC

V gene: TRBV11-2
J gene: TRBJ2-5
clone size: .
D gene: TRBD2
CDR3 protein: CASSLGLGGRGGETQYF
CDR3 DNA: TGTGCCAGCAGCTTAGGTTTAGGTGGACGGGGGGGAGAGACCCAGTACTTC

V gene: TRBV7-3
J gene: TRBJ2-7
clone size: .
D gene: TRBD1
CDR3 protein: CASSSGTGAYEQYF
CDR3 DNA: TGTGCCAGCAGCTCCGGGACAGGAGCCTACGAGCAGTACTTC

V gene: TRBV2
J gene: TRBJ2-1
clone size: .
D gene: TRBD1
CDR3 protein: CASRTDRGVSDEQFF
CDR3 DNA: TGTGCCAGCCGCACGGACAGGGGTGTTAGCGATGAGCAGTTCTTC

V gene: TRBV19
J gene: TRBJ2-5
clone size: .
D gene: TRBD2
CDR3 protein: CASSIGTAGVGTQYF
CDR3 DNA: TGTGCCAGTAGTATCGGGACGGCGGGGGTAGGGACCCAGTACTTC

V gene: TRBV15
J gene: TRBJ2-1
clone size: .
D gene: .
CDR3 protein: CATSRGPADEYNEQFF
CDR3 DNA: TGTGCCACCAGCAGGGGGCCCGCGGACGAGTACAATGAGCAGTTCTTC

V gene: TRBV6-1
J gene: TRBJ2-2
clone size: few
D gene: TRBD1
CDR3 protein: CASSGTGTGVTGELFF
CDR3 DNA: TGTGCCAGCAGTGGGACCGGGACAGGAGTCACCGGGGAGCTGTTTTTT

V gene: TRBV5-4
J gene: TRBJ1-2
clone size: .
D gene: TRBD1
CDR3 protein: CASSEMDRANYGYTF
CDR3 DNA: TGTGCCAGCAGCGAAATGGACAGGGCGAACTATGGCTACACCTTC

V gene: TRBV18
J gene: TRBJ1-1
clone size: .
D gene: .
CDR3 protein: CASSPPSRGRLNTEAFF
CDR3 DNA: TGTGCCAGCTCACCACCGTCTCGTGGGAGATTGAACACTGAAGCTTTCTTT

V gene: TRBV19
J gene: TRBJ2-1
clone size: few
D gene: .
CDR3 protein: CASSPIAGYNEQFF
CDR3 DNA: TGTGCCAGTAGTCCCATCGCGGGGTACAATGAGCAGTTCTTC

V gene: TRBV2
J gene: TRBJ2-3
clone size: .
D gene: TRBD2
CDR3 protein: CASGRGIPHTQYF
CDR3 DNA: TGTGCCAGCGGGCGGGGGATCCCACATACGCAGTATTTT

V gene: TRBV2
J gene: TRBJ2-1
clone size: .
D gene: TRBD2
CDR3 protein: CASRGGLADYNEQFF
CDR3 DNA: TGTGCCAGCAGGGGGGGACTAGCGGACTACAATGAGCAGTTCTTC

V gene: TRBV2
J gene: TRBJ1-2
clone size: few
D gene: TRBD1
CDR3 protein: CASTRTGNYGYTF
CDR3 DNA: TGTGCCAGCACCAGGACAGGGAACTATGGCTACACCTTC

V gene: TRBV10-3
J gene: TRBJ1-1
clone size: .
D gene: TRBD1
CDR3 protein: CAISGTASTMNTEAFF
CDR3 DNA: TGTGCCATCAGCGGGACAGCATCTACAATGAACACTGAAGCTTTCTTT

V gene: TRBV9
J gene: TRBJ1-4
clone size: .
D gene: .
CDR3 protein: CASSPRWPGSLDEKLFF
CDR3 DNA: TGTGCCAGCAGCCCACGGTGGCCAGGGTCCTTGGATGAAAAACTGTTTTTT

V gene: TRBV7-6
J gene: TRBJ2-3
clone size: .
D gene: TRBD2
CDR3 protein: CASSQAGERTDTQYF
CDR3 DNA: TGTGCCAGCAGCCAAGCGGGAGAACGCACAGATACGCAGTATTTT

V gene: TRBV18
J gene: TRBJ1-6
clone size: once
D gene: .
CDR3 protein: CASSPLANRENSPLHF
CDR3 DNA: TGTGCCAGCTCACCCCTAGCTAACAGGGAAAACTCACCCCTCCACTTT

V gene: TRBV7-9
J gene: TRBJ2-7
clone size: .
D gene: .
CDR3 protein: CASSFALSYEQYF
CDR3 DNA: TGTGCCAGCAGCTTTGCGCTTTCCTACGAGCAGTACTTC

V gene: TRBV2
J gene: TRBJ1-5
clone size: once
D gene: .
CDR3 protein: CASSQGRGQPQHF
CDR3 DNA: TGTGCCAGCAGTCAGGGAAGGGGTCAGCCCCAGCATTTT

V gene: TRBV7-8
J gene: TRBJ1-2
clone size: .
D gene: .
CDR3 protein: CASRKDTDYGYTF
CDR3 DNA: TGTGCCAGCAGGAAAGACACTGACTATGGCTACACCTTC

V gene: TRBV15
J gene: TRBJ2-5
clone size: .
D gene: .
CDR3 protein: CATSRDLLGLGETQYF
CDR3 DNA: TGTGCCACCAGCAGAGATTTATTGGGGCTGGGGGAGACCCAGTACTTC

V gene: TRBV5-4
J gene: TRBJ1-3
clone size: .
D gene: TRBD1
CDR3 protein: CASSRGGTDTIYF
CDR3 DNA: TGTGCCAGCAGCCGAGGGGGCACGGACACCATATATTTT